These T cell receptor beta chains were read from a single sample in a study of PD-1 blockade in classical Hodgkin lymphoma. The table came from immunoSEQ multiplex PCR; TCRdb's copy has only in-frame clones and leaves some out. The top ten clones hold approximately 3% of a sample with 20,000 to 25,000 clones, 80% of them seen once. Sequenced here: CD4+ T cells from blood, sampled before the fourth cycle of nivolumab. These receptors all come from a human donor with classical Hodgkin lymphoma. CDR3s include the opening cysteine and the closing phenylalanine or tryptophan. Each record gives: clone size, J gene, V gene, D gene, CDR3 length, CDR3 protein, CDR3 DNA. D genes are given only for firm matches. Clone size is given for some rows only: seen once, a few or many times, or a class if the clone is expanded.

. | TRBJ1-2 | TRBV5-6 | . | 14 | CASSLGTVNYGYTF | TGTGCCAGCAGCTTGGGGACAGTTAACTATGGCTACACCTTC
. | TRBJ2-7 | TRBV11-2 | . | 14 | CASSLVQGSYEQYF | TGTGCCAGCAGCTTAGTTCAGGGGAGCTACGAGCAGTACTTC
few | TRBJ1-6 | TRBV6-5 | . | 14 | CASSRFLQGSPLHF | TGTGCCAGCAGCCGGTTCCTCCAAGGTTCACCCCTCCACTTT
. | TRBJ1-2 | TRBV19 | TRBD1 | 12 | CASTDRDYGYTF | TGTGCCAGCACGGACAGGGACTATGGCTACACCTTC
. | TRBJ2-7 | TRBV21-1 | . | 18 | CASSKVRWSAPRSYEQYF | TGTGCCAGCAGCAAAGTTCGATGGTCGGCGCCCCGCTCCTACGAGCAGTACTTC
. | TRBJ2-1 | TRBV11-1 | TRBD1 | 15 | CASSYRQGGGNEQFF | TGTGCCAGCAGCTACCGACAGGGTGGGGGCAATGAGCAGTTCTTC
. | TRBJ1-6 | TRBV30 | . | 15 | CAWSVLSIDNSPLHF | TGTGCCTGGAGTGTATTATCCATCGATAATTCACCCCTCCACTTT
. | TRBJ2-3 | TRBV19 | . | 17 | CASTPVSVGGPADTQYF | TGTGCCAGTACCCCTGTCTCGGTGGGGGGGCCTGCGGATACGCAGTATTTT
few | TRBJ2-2 | TRBV7-3 | . | 14 | CASSYGWGTGELFF | TGTGCCAGCAGCTATGGTTGGGGGACCGGGGAGCTGTTTTTT
few | TRBJ1-5 | TRBV18 | . | 13 | CASSPEERQPQHF | TGTGCCAGCTCACCCGAGGAGCGTCAGCCCCAGCATTTT
. | TRBJ2-1 | TRBV4-3 | TRBD2 | 16 | CASSQATGGSYNEQFF | TGCGCCAGCAGCCAAGCAACGGGGGGGTCCTACAATGAGCAGTTCTTC
. | TRBJ1-1 | TRBV7-2 | TRBD1 | 16 | CASSLMGQGLNTEAFF | TGTGCCAGCAGCTTAATGGGACAGGGATTGAACACTGAAGCTTTCTTT
. | TRBJ2-5 | TRBV18 | . | 14 | CASSPVNGEETQYF | TGTGCCAGCTCACCGGTAAACGGGGAAGAGACCCAGTACTTC
. | TRBJ1-2 | TRBV12-5 | . | 13 | CASGIQGFRGYTF | TGTGCTAGTGGCATACAGGGCTTTAGGGGCTACACCTTC
once | TRBJ1-5 | TRBV5-5 | . | 12 | CASTQGYQPQHF | TGTGCCTCGACACAGGGTTATCAGCCCCAGCATTTT
. | TRBJ1-2 | TRBV7-9 | TRBD1 | 15 | CASSRTGGIGYGYTF | TGTGCCAGCAGCCGGACAGGGGGCATCGGCTATGGCTACACCTTC
. | TRBJ1-4 | TRBV11-3 | . | 16 | CASSPRGGATNEKLFF | TGTGCCAGCAGCCCCCGCGGGGGTGCAACTAATGAAAAACTGTTTTTT
. | TRBJ1-1 | TRBV7-3 | . | 13 | CASSSQGNTEAFF | TGTGCCAGCAGCTCACAGGGGAACACTGAAGCTTTCTTT
. | TRBJ1-3 | TRBV6-6 | . | 14 | CASSRAGEGNTIYF | TGTGCCAGCAGTAGGGCTGGGGAGGGAAACACCATATATTTT
. | TRBJ2-3 | TRBV19 | . | 13 | CASSGTTGDTQYF | TGTGCCAGTAGTGGGACGACAGGCGATACGCAGTATTTT
. | TRBJ2-3 | TRBV5-1 | TRBD2 | 18 | CASSLGNSGARVADTQYF | TGCGCCAGCAGCTTGGGGAATAGCGGGGCGAGGGTGGCAGATACGCAGTATTTT
. | TRBJ1-2 | TRBV5-6 | TRBD1 | 14 | CASSWVQGKYGYTF | TGTGCCAGCAGCTGGGTACAGGGGAAATATGGCTACACCTTC
. | TRBJ1-1 | TRBV5-1 | . | 15 | CASRPGLGPNTEAFF | TGCGCCAGCAGACCCGGACTTGGCCCGAACACTGAAGCTTTCTTT
. | TRBJ1-2 | TRBV6-5 | . | 15 | CASRVSGFQGLGYTF | TGTGCCAGCAGAGTTAGTGGTTTTCAGGGCTTAGGCTACACCTTC
once | TRBJ2-3 | TRBV5-1 | TRBD2 | 14 | CASRSGLATDTQYF | TGCGCCAGCAGATCGGGACTAGCAACCGATACGCAGTATTTT
once | TRBJ2-7 | TRBV20-1 | . | 11 | CSARVTYEQYF | TGCAGTGCTAGAGTTACCTACGAGCAGTACTTC
. | TRBJ1-1 | TRBV11-3 | . | 16 | CASSEEGGQLNTEAFF | TGTGCCAGCAGCGAAGAGGGGGGCCAACTAAACACTGAAGCTTTCTTT
. | TRBJ2-7 | TRBV6-5 | TRBD2 | 14 | CASSYGREGSEQYF | TGTGCCAGCAGTTACGGCAGGGAGGGAAGCGAGCAGTACTTC
. | TRBJ1-4 | TRBV19 | . | 15 | CASSTGETTNEKLFF | TGTGCCAGTAGTACGGGGGAGACGACTAATGAAAAACTGTTTTTT
. | TRBJ1-1 | TRBV19 | . | 13 | CASRVVGQHEAFF | TGTGCCAGTAGGGTGGTGGGGCAACATGAAGCTTTCTTT
. | TRBJ2-7 | TRBV7-2 | TRBD2 | 15 | CASSPRLAGVYEQYF | TGTGCCAGCAGCCCGAGACTAGCGGGGGTCTACGAGCAGTACTTC
. | TRBJ1-2 | TRBV19 | TRBD1 | 15 | CASSSWDRGFYGYTF | TGTGCCAGTAGTTCGTGGGACAGGGGTTTCTATGGCTACACCTTC
once | TRBJ1-5 | TRBV7-2 | TRBD1 | 15 | CASSPRTGGRQPQHF | TGTGCCAGCAGCCCACGGACAGGGGGCAGGCAGCCCCAGCATTTT
. | TRBJ1-1 | TRBV2 | TRBD1 | 14 | CASIPRTGNTEAFF | TGTGCCAGCATCCCTAGGACAGGCAACACTGAAGCTTTCTTT
. | TRBJ2-5 | TRBV2 | . | 15 | CASSEGRGRQETQYF | TGTGCCAGCAGTGAAGGGAGGGGGAGGCAAGAGACCCAGTACTTC
once | TRBJ2-7 | TRBV11-3 | . | 14 | CASSGDPLTYEQYF | TGTGCCAGCAGCGGGGACCCCTTGACCTACGAGCAGTACTTC
few | TRBJ2-3 | TRBV4-1 | TRBD2 | 20 | CASSQGIVLAGGPRTDTQYF | TGCGCCAGCAGCCAAGGAATTGTACTAGCGGGGGGACCCCGCACAGATACGCAGTATTTT
. | TRBJ2-3 | TRBV7-2 | . | 15 | CASSFAVDPTDTQYF | TGTGCCAGCAGCTTCGCGGTAGACCCCACAGATACGCAGTATTTT
. | TRBJ2-7 | TRBV5-1 | TRBD2 | 16 | CASSLAPGLDLYEQYF | TGCGCCAGCAGCTTGGCCCCGGGACTAGACCTCTACGAGCAGTACTTC
. | TRBJ1-1 | TRBV2 | . | 12 | CASSASGTEAFF | TGTGCCAGCAGCGCCTCGGGGACTGAAGCTTTCTTT
medium-sized | TRBJ1-5 | TRBV30 | . | 14 | CAWSGRMSRQPQHF | TGTGCCTGGAGTGGGCGGATGAGTCGGCAGCCCCAGCATTTT
. | TRBJ2-7 | TRBV7-2 | . | 12 | CASSLTRYEQYF | TGTGCCAGCAGCCTGACTAGGTACGAGCAGTACTTC